The entry below gives a single TCR beta chain sequence along with its context. This record comes from a study of cytomegalovirus exposure and HLA in healthy donors. Amplification used 60 Vbeta primers and 13 Jbeta primers. Repertoires were generated with immunoSEQ multiplex PCR, while TCRdb's copy carries only in-frame clones and drops some. Among more than 45,000 clones listed, less than 75% were seen once. The sample was PBMCs. The TCR was taken from a man aged 25 to 40 in good health and CMV-seronegative.

This CDR3 reads CASSPKATSGTGELFF. CDR3 DNA sequence: TGCGCCAGCAGCCCCAAGGCGACTAGCGGGACCGGGGAGCTGTTTTTT. This sequence joins TRBV5-1 and TRBJ2-2, with TRBD2 matching over 10 bases. Germline CDR1 and CDR2: SGHRS and YFSETQ. The CDR3 loop spans 16 amino acids. V shed 4 bases and J 5 bases; nucleotides not matched to a gene: 8.